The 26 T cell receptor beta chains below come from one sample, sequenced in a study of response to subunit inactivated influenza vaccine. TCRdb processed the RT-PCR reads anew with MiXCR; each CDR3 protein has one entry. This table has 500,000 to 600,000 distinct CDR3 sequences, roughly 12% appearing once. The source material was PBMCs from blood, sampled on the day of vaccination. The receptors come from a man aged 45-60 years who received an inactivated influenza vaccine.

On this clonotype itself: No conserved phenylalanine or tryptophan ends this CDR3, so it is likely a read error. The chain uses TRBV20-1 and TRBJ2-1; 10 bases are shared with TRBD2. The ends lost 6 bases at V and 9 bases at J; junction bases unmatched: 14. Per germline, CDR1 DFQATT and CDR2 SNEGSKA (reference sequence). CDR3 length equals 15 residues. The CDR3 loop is CSARSGGALVGEQFS. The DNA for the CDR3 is TGCAGTGCCCGCAGCGGGGGGGCCCTGGTTGGTGAGCAGTTCTCC.

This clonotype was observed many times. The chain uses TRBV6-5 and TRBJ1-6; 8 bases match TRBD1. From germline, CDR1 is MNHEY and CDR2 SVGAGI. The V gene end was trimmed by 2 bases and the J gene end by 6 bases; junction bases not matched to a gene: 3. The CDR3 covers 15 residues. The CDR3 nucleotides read TGTGCCAGCAGTTACCGACAGGGGATTAATTCACCCCTCCACTTT. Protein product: CASSYRQGINSPLHF.

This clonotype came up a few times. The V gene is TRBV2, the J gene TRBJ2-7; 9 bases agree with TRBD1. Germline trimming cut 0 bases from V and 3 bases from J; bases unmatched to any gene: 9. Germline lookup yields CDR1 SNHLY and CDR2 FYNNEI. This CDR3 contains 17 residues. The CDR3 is CASSEARVRTGDYEQYF. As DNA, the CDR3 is TGTGCCAGCAGTGAAGCGCGGGTTCGGACAGGGGACTACGAGCAGTACTTC. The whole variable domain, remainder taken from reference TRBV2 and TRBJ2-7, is EPEVTQTPSHQVTQMGQEVILRCVPISNHLYFYWYRQILGQKVEFLVSFYNNEISEKSEIFDDQFSVERPDGSNFTLKIRSTKLEDSAMYFCASSEARVRTGDYEQYFGPGTRLTVT.

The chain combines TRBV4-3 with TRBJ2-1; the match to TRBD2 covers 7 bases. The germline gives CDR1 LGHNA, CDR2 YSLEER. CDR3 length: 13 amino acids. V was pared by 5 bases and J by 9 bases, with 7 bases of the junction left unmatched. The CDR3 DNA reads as TGCGCCAGCAGCGCCGGGGGGATGGGTGAGCAGTTCTTC. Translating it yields CASSAGGMGEQFF.

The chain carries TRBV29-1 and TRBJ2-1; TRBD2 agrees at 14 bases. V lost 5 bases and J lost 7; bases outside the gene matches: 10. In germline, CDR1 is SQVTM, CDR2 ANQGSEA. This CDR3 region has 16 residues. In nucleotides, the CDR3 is TGCAGCGTTCCCAGACTAGCGGGAGGGCTGGGGAATGAGCAGTTCTTC. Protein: CSVPRLAGGLGNEQFF.

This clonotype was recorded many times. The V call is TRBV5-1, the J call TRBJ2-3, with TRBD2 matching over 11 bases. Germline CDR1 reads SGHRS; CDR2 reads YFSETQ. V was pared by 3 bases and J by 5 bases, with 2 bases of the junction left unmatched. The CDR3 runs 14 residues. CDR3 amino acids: CASSSTSGGDTQYF. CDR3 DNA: TGCGCCAGCAGCTCCACTAGCGGGGGAGATACGCAGTATTTT.

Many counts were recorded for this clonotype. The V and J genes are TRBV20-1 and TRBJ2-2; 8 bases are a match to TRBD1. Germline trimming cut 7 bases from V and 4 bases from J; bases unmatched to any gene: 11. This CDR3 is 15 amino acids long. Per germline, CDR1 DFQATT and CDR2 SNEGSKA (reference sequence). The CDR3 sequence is CSVRRDRSSTGELFF. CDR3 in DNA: TGCAGTGTACGCCGGGACAGGAGTTCCACCGGGGAGCTGTTTTTT.

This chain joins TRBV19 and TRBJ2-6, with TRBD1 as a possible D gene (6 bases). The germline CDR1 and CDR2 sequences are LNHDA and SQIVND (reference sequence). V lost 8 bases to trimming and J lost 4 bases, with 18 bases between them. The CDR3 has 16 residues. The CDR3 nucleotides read TGTGCCAGTTCAGGGGCAGGGCGGAACGGGGCCAACGTCCTGACTTTC. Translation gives CASSGAGRNGANVLTF.

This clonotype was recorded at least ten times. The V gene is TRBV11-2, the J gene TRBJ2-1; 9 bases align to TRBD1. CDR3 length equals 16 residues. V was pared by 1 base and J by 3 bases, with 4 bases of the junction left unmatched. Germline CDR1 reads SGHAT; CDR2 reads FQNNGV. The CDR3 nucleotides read TGTGCCAGCAGCTTAGTCCGGGGACAGGGCTACAATGAGCAGTTCTTC. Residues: CASSLVRGQGYNEQFF.

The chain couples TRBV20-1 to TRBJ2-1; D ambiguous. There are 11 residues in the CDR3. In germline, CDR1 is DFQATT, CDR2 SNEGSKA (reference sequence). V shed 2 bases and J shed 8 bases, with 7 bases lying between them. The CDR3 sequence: CSARLGYEQFF. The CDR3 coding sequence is TGCAGTGCTAGATTGGGCTATGAGCAGTTCTTC.

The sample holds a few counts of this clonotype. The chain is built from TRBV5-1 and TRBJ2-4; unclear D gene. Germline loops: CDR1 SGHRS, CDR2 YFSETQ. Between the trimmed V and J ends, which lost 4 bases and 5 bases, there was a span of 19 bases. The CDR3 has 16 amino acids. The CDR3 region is CASSPRLSPRENIQYF. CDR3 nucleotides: TGCGCCAGCAGCCCGAGGCTGTCTCCAAGGGAAAACATTCAGTACTTC.

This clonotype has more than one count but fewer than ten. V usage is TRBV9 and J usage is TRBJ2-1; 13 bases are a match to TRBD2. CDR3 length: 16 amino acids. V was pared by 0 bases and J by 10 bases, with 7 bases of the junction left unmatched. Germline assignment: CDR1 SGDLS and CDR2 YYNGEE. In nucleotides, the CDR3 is TGTGCCAGCAGCGTAGGACTAGCGGGAGGAGTAGGGGAGCAGTTCTTC. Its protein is CASSVGLAGGVGEQFF.

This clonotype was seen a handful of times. CDR3 sequence (DNA): TGTGCCAGCAACCGACTAGCGGGAGGACTTTACAATGAGCAGTTCTTC. The encoded protein is CASNRLAGGLYNEQFF. V is TRBV12-3 or TRBV12-4 and J is TRBJ2-1; 13 bases line up with TRBD2. This CDR3 spans 16 amino acids. With 7 bases clipped from V and 4 bases from J, the junction kept 7 bases outside the gene matches.

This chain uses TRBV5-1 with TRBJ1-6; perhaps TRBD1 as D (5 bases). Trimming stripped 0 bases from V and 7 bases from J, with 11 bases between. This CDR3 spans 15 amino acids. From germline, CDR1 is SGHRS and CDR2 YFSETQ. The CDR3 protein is CASSLERQPNSPLHF. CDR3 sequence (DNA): TGCGCCAGCAGCTTGGAGCGACAGCCCAATTCACCCCTCCACTTT.

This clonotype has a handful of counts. Here the CDR3 reads CASSQTGQGALGGYTF. CDR3 sequence (DNA): TGTGCCAGCAGCCAAACGGGACAGGGGGCGCTGGGTGGCTACACCTTC. J is TRBJ1-2 and V is TRBV4-2; 12 bases align to TRBD1. V gave up 2 bases and J gave up 7 bases; unmatched junction bases: 8. CDR3 length: 16 amino acids. The V gene's germline CDR1 is LGHNA and CDR2 YNFKEQ.

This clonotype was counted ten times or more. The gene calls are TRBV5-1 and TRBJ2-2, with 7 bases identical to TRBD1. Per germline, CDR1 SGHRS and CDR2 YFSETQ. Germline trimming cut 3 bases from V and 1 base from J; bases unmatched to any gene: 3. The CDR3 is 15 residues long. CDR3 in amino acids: CASSSRTGNTGELFF. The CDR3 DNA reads TGCGCCAGCAGCTCCCGGACAGGGAACACCGGGGAGCTGTTTTTT.

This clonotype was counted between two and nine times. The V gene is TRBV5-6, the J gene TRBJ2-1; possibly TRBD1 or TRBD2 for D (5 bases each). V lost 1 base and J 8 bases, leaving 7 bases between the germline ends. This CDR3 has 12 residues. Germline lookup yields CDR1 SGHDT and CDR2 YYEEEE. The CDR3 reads CASSLWGHEQFF. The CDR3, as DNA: TGTGCCAGCAGCTTGTGGGGACATGAGCAGTTCTTC.

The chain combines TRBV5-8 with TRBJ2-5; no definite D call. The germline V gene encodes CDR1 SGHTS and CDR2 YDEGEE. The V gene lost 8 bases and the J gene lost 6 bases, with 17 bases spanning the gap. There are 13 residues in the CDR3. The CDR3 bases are TGTGCCAGGAGCCCCCGACCCGGAAAGACCCAGTACTTC. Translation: CARSPRPGKTQYF. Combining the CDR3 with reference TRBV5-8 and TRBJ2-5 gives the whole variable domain EAGVTQSPTHLIKTRGQQATLRCSPISGHTSVYWYQQALGLGLQFLLWYDEGEERNRGNFPPRFSGRQFPNYSSELNVNALELEDSALYLCARSPRPGKTQYFGPGTRLLVL.

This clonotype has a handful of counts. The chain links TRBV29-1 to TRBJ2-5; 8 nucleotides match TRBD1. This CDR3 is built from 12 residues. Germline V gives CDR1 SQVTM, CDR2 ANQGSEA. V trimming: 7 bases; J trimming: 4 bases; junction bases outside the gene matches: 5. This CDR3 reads CSATGAGETQYF. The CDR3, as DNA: TGCAGCGCGACAGGGGCAGGAGAGACCCAGTACTTC.

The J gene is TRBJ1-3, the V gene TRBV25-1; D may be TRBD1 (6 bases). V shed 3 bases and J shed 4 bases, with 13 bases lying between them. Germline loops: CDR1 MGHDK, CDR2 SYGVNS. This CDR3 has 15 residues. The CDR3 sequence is CASSDYSDRGNTIYF. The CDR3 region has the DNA TGTGCCAGCAGTGACTATTCGGACAGAGGAAACACCATATATTTT.

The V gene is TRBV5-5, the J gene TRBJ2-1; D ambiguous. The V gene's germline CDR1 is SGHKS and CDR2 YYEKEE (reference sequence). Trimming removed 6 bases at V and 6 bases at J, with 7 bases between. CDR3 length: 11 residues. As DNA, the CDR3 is TGTGCCAGCAACTCCGCCAATGAGCAGTTCTTC. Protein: CASNSANEQFF.

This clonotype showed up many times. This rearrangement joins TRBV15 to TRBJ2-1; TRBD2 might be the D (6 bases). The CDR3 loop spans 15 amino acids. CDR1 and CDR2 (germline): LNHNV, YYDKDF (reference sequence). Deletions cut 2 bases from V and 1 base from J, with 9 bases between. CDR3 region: CATSRPAGSYNEQFF. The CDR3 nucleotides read TGTGCCACCAGCAGACCGGCGGGGTCCTACAATGAGCAGTTCTTC.

The chain's CDR3 is CASKPTGRASEPQHF. DNA of the CDR3: TGTGCCAGTAAGCCCACAGGGCGGGCCTCGGAGCCCCAGCATTTT. The genes are TRBV19 and TRBJ1-5, with D possibly being TRBD1 (6 bases). This CDR3 is 15 amino acids long. Germline CDR1 and CDR2: LNHDA and SQIVND (reference sequence). V lost 7 bases, J lost 8 bases, and 21 bases lay in between.

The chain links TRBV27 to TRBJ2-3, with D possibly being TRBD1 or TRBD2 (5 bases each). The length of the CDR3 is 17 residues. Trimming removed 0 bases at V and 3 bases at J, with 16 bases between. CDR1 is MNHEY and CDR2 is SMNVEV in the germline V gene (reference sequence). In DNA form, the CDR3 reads TGTGCCAGCAGTTTATCACCTCGTGGGGGTAGGACAGATACGCAGTATTTT. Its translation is CASSLSPRGGRTDTQYF.

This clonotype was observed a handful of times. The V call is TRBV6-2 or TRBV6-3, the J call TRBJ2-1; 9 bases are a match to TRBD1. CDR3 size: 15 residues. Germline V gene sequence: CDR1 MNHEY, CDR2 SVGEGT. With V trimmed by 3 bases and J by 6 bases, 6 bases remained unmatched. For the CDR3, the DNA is TGTGCCAGCAGTTATACGGGACAGGGCCCCAATGAGCAGTTCTTC. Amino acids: CASSYTGQGPNEQFF.

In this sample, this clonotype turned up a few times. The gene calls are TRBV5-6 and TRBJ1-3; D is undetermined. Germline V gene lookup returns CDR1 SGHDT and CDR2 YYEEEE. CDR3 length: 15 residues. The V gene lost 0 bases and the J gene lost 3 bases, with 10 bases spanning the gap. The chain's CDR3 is CASSLGPRGGNTIYF. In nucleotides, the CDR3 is TGTGCCAGCAGCTTGGGTCCCCGCGGTGGAAACACCATATATTTT.